Listed below are T cell receptor beta chains from one sample, sequenced in a study of Ad26.COV2.S vaccination and SARS-CoV-2 variants. Assay: immunoSEQ multiplex PCR; the TCRdb copy retains only in-frame clones and omits some. The sample lists about 350,000 clones, around 89% occurring once. Source: peripheral blood, taken in a trial of Ad26.COV2.S vaccine versus placebo. These receptors were taken from a person between 18 and 60 years old who received the Ad26.COV2.S COVID-19 vaccine or a placebo. CDR3s include the opening cysteine and the closing phenylalanine or tryptophan. A D gene is named only where the DNA matches it firmly. A clone size is listed for some rows: how often the clone was seen (once, few, many), or a class if it is expanded.

NA	TRBD1	TRBV6-5	TRBJ2-7	TGTGCCAGCAGTAAAACAGGGGGTAGTGGCTACGAGCAGTACTTC	CASSKTGGSGYEQYF
NA	NA	TRBV2	TRBJ2-5	TGTGCCAGCAGTGAACCCCGGGGAGCGCAAGAGACCCAGTACTTC	CASSEPRGAQETQYF
NA	TRBD1	TRBV7-2	TRBJ2-7	TGTGCCAGCAGCAACCAAGGGACAGCAGACGAGCAGTACTTC	CASSNQGTADEQYF
NA	TRBD1	TRBV2	TRBJ2-3	TGTGCCAGCAGTGAATCCGCCGGACAGGGGGAAGATACGCAGTATTTT	CASSESAGQGEDTQYF
NA	NA	TRBV28	TRBJ1-2	TGTGCCAGCAGTTTTAACAGTAACTATGGCTACACCTTC	CASSFNSNYGYTF
NA	TRBD1	TRBV12-5	TRBJ2-5	TGTGCTAGTGGTTTGGACACCGCAGGGGGAAGGATTAAAGAGACCCAGTACTTC	CASGLDTAGGRIKETQYF
NA	TRBD1	TRBV6-5	TRBJ1-5	TGTGCCAGCAGCAAACAGGGGTTGAGCAATCAGCCCCAGCATTTT	CASSKQGLSNQPQHF
NA	NA	TRBV18	TRBJ1-1	TGTGCCAGCTCATCAAGGGGCACTGAAGCTTTCTTT	CASSSRGTEAFF
few	NA	TRBV7-2	TRBJ1-5	TGTGCCAGCAGCTTGCGTCGGAACCAGAATCAGCCCCAGCATTTT	CASSLRRNQNQPQHF
once	NA	TRBV3-1/TRBV3-2	TRBJ2-1	TGTGCCAGCAGCCAGGGTCAGGGCTGGGAGCAGTTCTTC	CASSQGQGWEQFF
NA	TRBD1	TRBV3-1/TRBV3-2	TRBJ1-1	TGTGCCAGCAGCCAAAACACAGGGGGCACTGAAGCTTTCTTT	CASSQNTGGTEAFF
NA	TRBD2	TRBV6-6	TRBJ2-1	TGTGCCAGCGTTAGACCGGATGCGGGAGGTAAGAATGAGCAGTTCTTC	CASVRPDAGGKNEQFF
NA	NA	TRBV9	TRBJ2-1	TGTGCCAGCAGCTCCCGCGCCTCCTACAATGAGCAGTTCTTC	CASSSRASYNEQFF
once	NA	TRBV7-3	TRBJ2-3	TGTGCCAGCAGCTTAAGTCTTGCAGATACGCAGTATTTT	CASSLSLADTQYF
once	NA	TRBV14	TRBJ1-2	TGTGCCAGCAGCCAAGTTAGGTCTACAGGGAAATCTCTCTATGGCTACACCTTC	CASSQVRSTGKSLYGYTF
NA	TRBD1	TRBV9	TRBJ1-1	TGTGCCAGCAGCACCAGGACAGGGCCGGGCACTGAAGCTTTCTTT	CASSTRTGPGTEAFF
NA	NA	TRBV6-4	TRBJ2-2	TGTGCCAGCAGTTTTGGTACGAACACCGGGGAGCTGTTTTTT	CASSFGTNTGELFF
once	NA	TRBV12-3/TRBV12-4	TRBJ1-1	TGTGCCAGCACCCAACCAGGTAACACTGAAGCTTTCTTT	CASTQPGNTEAFF
NA	NA	TRBV6-2/TRBV6-3	TRBJ2-7	TGTGCCAGCAGTTTAAAGATGAGGACCCAGCAGAACGAGCAGTACTTC	CASSLKMRTQQNEQYF
NA	NA	TRBV9	TRBJ2-3	TGTGCCAGCAGCGTACGGGGCAGCACAGATACGCAGTATTTT	CASSVRGSTDTQYF
NA	NA	TRBV6-5	TRBJ2-7	TGTGCCAGCAGTAGGAGACAGATCTACGAGCAGTACTTC	CASSRRQIYEQYF
NA	NA	TRBV5-1	TRBJ2-2	TGCGCCAGCAGCGATACCCTAGCCAGCCCCGGGGAGCTGTTTTTT	CASSDTLASPGELFF
NA	NA	TRBV7-2	TRBJ2-3	TGTGCCAGCAGCTTGGGGGGGCCCACAGATACGCAGTATTTT	CASSLGGPTDTQYF
NA	NA	TRBV4-2	TRBJ2-7	TGTGCCAGCAGCCAAGATTTCGGGCAGGGCGCGGTCTACGAGCAGTACTTC	CASSQDFGQGAVYEQYF
once	NA	TRBV14	TRBJ1-3	TGTGCCCGCAGCCAAGGGGGGGGCGGGGTTTCTGGAAACACCATATATTTT	CARSQGGGGVSGNTIYF
NA	NA	TRBV7-6	TRBJ2-7	TGTGCCAGCAGCTTACCCCCAGGCGCCGAGCAGTACTTC	CASSLPPGAEQYF
NA	NA	TRBV12-3/TRBV12-4	TRBJ1-6	TGTGCCAGCAGTCCATCCCCACGTACACCCCTCCACTTT	CASSPSPRTPLHF
NA	NA	TRBV5-4	TRBJ1-1	TGTGCCAGCAGCTTGATGTGGAGTAGGAACACTGAAGCTTTCTTT	CASSLMWSRNTEAFF
NA	NA	TRBV3-1/TRBV3-2	TRBJ2-3	TGTGCCAGCAGCCAAGGGGACCCAAGCACAGATACGCAGTATTTT	CASSQGDPSTDTQYF
few	TRBD1	TRBV14	TRBJ2-2	TGTGCCAGCAGCCGGCGGACAGGGCCGGACACCGGGGAGCTGTTTTTT	CASSRRTGPDTGELFF